The 4 T cell receptor beta chains below come from one sample, sequenced in a study of T cell responses to AZD1222 COVID-19 vaccine (dated by TCRdb to the early 2020s). The receptor library was made with the immunoSEQ multiplex PCR assay. In its TCRdb copy, this immuneACCESS table keeps in-frame sequences only and misses some clones. Where compared with another copy, unresolved V genes explain less than half of these, and the others have no known cause. A total of roughly 150,000 clones appear in this sample, 90% of them only once. About 2% of the sample lies in the top ten. In the paper's terms, the time point label means: baseline before first vaccination. The specimen comprised peripheral blood, sampled on day 0 of AZD1222 vaccination. These receptors were taken from an adult in good health.

This clone was seen only once. The chain links TRBV27 to TRBJ1-1; 12 bases are a match to TRBD1. Trimming removed 1 base from V and 4 bases from J; junction bases left unmatched: 25. From germline, CDR1 is MNHEY and CDR2 SMNVEV (reference sequence). This CDR3 has 23 residues. The CDR3 sequence: CASSLYPPRGQGALEWWATEAFF. CDR3 DNA: TGTGCCAGCAGTTTATATCCCCCAAGGGGACAGGGGGCGTTAGAGTGGTGGGCCACTGAAGCTTTCTTT.

The rearrangement joins TRBV4-2 to TRBJ2-7, with TRBD1 identical over 9 bases. V trimming: 2 bases; J trimming: 2 bases; junction bases outside the gene matches: 7. CDR1 LGHNA and CDR2 YNFKEQ come from the germline V gene. There are 16 residues in the CDR3. The CDR3 DNA sequence: TGTGCCAGCAGCCAAACGGGACAGGGCTACACCTACGAGCAGTACTTC. Protein product: CASSQTGQGYTYEQYF.

The J gene is TRBJ2-1, the V gene TRBV19; TRBD2 aligns across 8 bases. Germline values: CDR1 LNHDA, CDR2 SQIVND (reference sequence). V lost 6 bases and J lost 4; bases outside the gene matches: 8. CDR3 length equals 15 residues. This CDR3 is CASRIAGGLYNEQFF. The DNA for the CDR3 is TGTGCCAGTAGGATCGCGGGGGGACTTTACAATGAGCAGTTCTTC.

The chain links TRBV10-2 to TRBJ1-5, with TRBD1 matching 8 bases. Per the germline V gene, CDR1 is WSHSY and CDR2 is SAAADI. The CDR3 runs to 16 residues. V dropped 3 bases and J dropped 2; count of bases not matched to a gene: 6. As DNA, the CDR3 is TGCGCCAGCAGTGATTGGGACAGGAGCCGCAATCAGCCCCAGCATTTT. Translated, it gives CASSDWDRSRNQPQHF.